These 3 T cell receptor beta chains originate from one sample sequenced in a study of cytomegalovirus exposure and HLA in healthy donors. Primers included in the PCR were 60 Vbeta and 13 Jbeta primers. Assay: immunoSEQ multiplex PCR; the TCRdb copy retains only in-frame clones and omits some. The sample consists of under 130,000 clones, 74% of them appearing once. Sequencing was carried out using PBMCs. Receptors were obtained from a man aged 50 to 59 in good health and CMV-seropositive.

V and J are TRBV19 and TRBJ2-3; TRBD2 matches 11 bases. Germline V gene sequence: CDR1 LNHDA, CDR2 SQIVND (reference sequence). The CDR3 sequence is 20 residues long. V was clipped by 5 bases and J by 2 bases; unmatched bases: 18. CDR3 coding DNA: TGTGCCAGTAGTGTCACTAGCGGGGGCGCCCTGAACAAACCCACAGATACGCAGTATTTT. Amino acid sequence: CASSVTSGGALNKPTDTQYF. Full variable domain (remainder filled in from reference TRBV19 and TRBJ2-3): DGGITQSPKYLFRKEGQNVTLSCEQNLNHDAMYWYRQDPGQGLRLIYYSQIVNDFQKGDIAEGYSVSREKKESFPLTVTSAQKNPTAFYLCASSVTSGGALNKPTDTQYFGPGTRLTVL.

The chain's CDR3 is CASSDRDRGYEQYF. The CDR3 DNA is TGTGCCAGCAGTGACAGGGACAGGGGTTACGAGCAGTACTTC. The chain combines TRBV25-1 with TRBJ2-7, with TRBD1 matching over 10 bases. The CDR3 runs 14 residues. Germline loops: CDR1 MGHDK, CDR2 SYGVNS. V shed 3 bases, J shed 4 bases, and the junction held 3 bases outside the gene matches.

This clone was counted only a few times. The rearrangement uses TRBV28 and TRBJ2-5; D gene uncertain. Matching the DNA end better, TRBJ2-7 makes the J call doubtful. The CDR3 is 11 amino acids. Per the germline V gene, CDR1 is MDHEN and CDR2 is SYDVKM. The chain's CDR3 is CASSSPYEQYF. The CDR3 bases are TGTGCCAGCAGTTCCCCCTACGAGCAGTACTTC.